These T cell receptor beta chains were read from a single sample in a study of T cell clonotyping in hematopoietic cell transplantation. The method was immunoSEQ multiplex PCR; TCRdb's version includes in-frame clones alone and lacks a portion of them. The sample contains about 15,000 clones, roughly 85% of which appear only once. Material: peripheral blood mononuclear cells. The receptors stem from a woman aged 40 to 49 in good health. Some clones in this sample may be carry-over from other donors' samples. Each CDR3 is given with its conserved first and last residue. The order of the fields is V gene, D gene, clone size, J gene, CDR3 protein, CDR3 DNA. The D gene is left open where the match is weak. Only some rows state a clone size, as once, few, many or a class for expanded clones.

>TRBV7-2|TRBD1|NA|TRBJ2-7
CASSLATGQGGTYEQYF
TGTGCCAGCAGCTTAGCCACCGGACAGGGGGGTACCTACGAGCAGTACTTC
>TRBV25-1|NA|NA|TRBJ2-5
CASRVSGVETQYF
TGTGCCAGCAGGGTGTCAGGAGTGGAGACCCAGTACTTC
>TRBV7-2|NA|NA|TRBJ2-5
CASSPGFVETQYF
TGTGCCAGCAGCCCTGGGTTCGTGGAGACCCAGTACTTC
>TRBV14|TRBD2|NA|TRBJ2-3
CASSKLAGGADTQYF
TGTGCCAGCAGCAAACTAGCGGGGGGGGCAGATACGCAGTATTTT
>TRBV20-1|TRBD1|NA|TRBJ2-7
CSADRGLEQYF
TGCAGTGCAGACAGGGGGCTCGAGCAGTACTTC
>TRBV27|NA|once|TRBJ1-1
CASRGSLGENTEAFF
TGTGCCAGCCGCGGCAGTCTCGGAGAGAACACTGAAGCTTTCTTT
>TRBV27|TRBD2|NA|TRBJ2-5
CASRLAGVVGETQYF
TGTGCCAGCAGACTAGCGGGAGTCGTAGGAGAGACCCAGTACTTC
>TRBV28|NA|NA|TRBJ1-5
CASSLLTANQPQHF
TGTGCCAGCAGTTTATTGACAGCTAATCAGCCCCAGCATTTT
>TRBV30|NA|NA|TRBJ2-7
CAWSPWTASSYEQYF
TGTGCCTGGAGCCCCTGGACAGCGAGCTCCTACGAGCAGTACTTC
>TRBV7-2|NA|few|TRBJ2-5
CASSLIPGQETQYF
TGTGCCAGCAGCTTAATCCCGGGGCAAGAGACCCAGTACTTC
>TRBV9|NA|NA|TRBJ2-1
CASSVGGRNEQFF
TGTGCCAGCAGCGTAGGGGGGCGCAATGAGCAGTTCTTC
>TRBV11-3|NA|NA|TRBJ2-5
CASRGRETQYF
TGTGCCAGCAGAGGGCGAGAGACCCAGTACTTC
>TRBV30|TRBD2|NA|TRBJ2-7
CAWSRLTSGSRYEQYF
TGTGCCTGGAGTCGGCTGACTAGCGGGAGTCGCTACGAGCAGTACTTC
>TRBV9|NA|NA|TRBJ2-5
CASSEGGLRAETQYF
TGTGCCAGCAGCGAAGGGGGACTAAGGGCGGAGACCCAGTACTTC
>TRBV9|NA|NA|TRBJ2-7
CASSVGGSGTYEQYF
TGTGCCAGCAGCGTTGGAGGGAGTGGAACTTACGAGCAGTACTTC
>TRBV7-3|NA|NA|TRBJ1-2
CASSLMGGYGYTF
TGTGCCAGCAGCTTAATGGGGGGCTATGGCTACACCTTC
>TRBV6-5|NA|few|TRBJ1-3
CASSYSRATSGNTIYF
TGTGCCAGCAGTTACTCGAGAGCTACCTCTGGAAACACCATATATTTT
>TRBV28|TRBD1|NA|TRBJ1-2
CASSRQGAYGYTF
TGTGCCAGCAGCCGACAGGGGGCCTATGGCTACACCTTC
>TRBV5-4|NA|NA|TRBJ2-7
CASSLTGQGDYEQYF
TGTGCCAGCAGCTTAACGGGCCAGGGCGACTACGAGCAGTACTTC
>TRBV5-4|NA|NA|TRBJ2-1
CASSLGAGRRVDEQFF
TGTGCCAGCAGCTTGGGGGCGGGGAGGAGGGTCGATGAGCAGTTCTTC
>TRBV4-3|TRBD1|NA|TRBJ1-4
CASSQEGEGQGYEKLFF
TGCGCCAGCAGCCAAGAGGGGGAGGGACAGGGGTACGAAAAACTGTTTTTT
>TRBV7-2|TRBD2|NA|TRBJ2-5
CASSLAGGLETQYF
TGTGCCAGCAGCTTAGCGGGAGGGCTGGAGACCCAGTACTTC
>TRBV2|TRBD1|NA|TRBJ1-2
CASSKEGAYGYTF
TGTGCCAGCAGTAAGGAGGGGGCCTATGGCTACACCTTC
>TRBV5-1|NA|NA|TRBJ1-1
CASSLTSRDTEAFF
TGCGCCAGCAGCTTAACGAGCCGCGACACTGAAGCTTTCTTT
>TRBV6-5|NA|NA|TRBJ2-3
CASSYVKGSDTQYF
TGTGCCAGCAGTTACGTTAAGGGTTCAGATACGCAGTATTTT
>TRBV6-1|NA|once|TRBJ1-5
CATFLGRLDQPQHF
TGTGCCACTTTTTTAGGGAGGTTGGATCAGCCCCAGCATTTT
>TRBV4-3|NA|NA|TRBJ2-2
CASSQEPPAGNTGELFF
TGCGCCAGCAGCCAAGAACCTCCCGCGGGGAACACCGGGGAGCTGTTTTTT
>TRBV28|TRBD1|NA|TRBJ1-1
CASSLSGGTEAFF
TGTGCCAGCAGTTTATCAGGGGGCACTGAAGCTTTCTTT
>TRBV10-3|NA|once|TRBJ2-7
CAISEEGSEQYF
TGTGCCATCAGTGAAGAGGGATCCGAGCAGTACTTC
>TRBV11-3|TRBD1|NA|TRBJ2-1
CATGQESYNEQFF
TGTGCCACCGGACAGGAGTCCTACAATGAGCAATTCTTC
>TRBV5-6|TRBD1|NA|TRBJ2-1
CASSWGQGSYNEQFF
TGTGCCAGCAGCTGGGGACAGGGATCCTACAATGAGCAGTTCTTC
>TRBV27|NA|NA|TRBJ1-1
CASSLDEGNTEAFF
TGTGCCAGCAGTTTAGACGAGGGGAACACTGAAGCTTTCTTT
>TRBV6-5|TRBD2|NA|TRBJ2-7
CASSPGLAGAHEQYF
TGTGCCAGCAGCCCCGGTCTAGCGGGAGCCCACGAGCAGTACTTC
>TRBV29-1|NA|NA|TRBJ2-1
CSVVDSSNEQFF
TGCAGCGTTGTGGACAGCAGCAATGAGCAGTTCTTC
>TRBV5-1|NA|NA|TRBJ1-2
CASSGTSNYGYTF
TGCGCCAGCAGCGGGACATCAAACTATGGCTACACCTTC
>TRBV10-3|NA|NA|TRBJ2-7
CAISESKDLSYEQYF
TGTGCCATCAGTGAGTCGAAGGACCTCTCCTACGAGCAGTACTTC
>TRBV5-4|NA|NA|TRBJ2-5
CASSLAGRGVMETQYF
TGTGCCAGCAGCTTGGCGGGAAGGGGAGTCATGGAGACCCAGTACTTC
>TRBV4-3|NA|NA|TRBJ2-6
CASSQDRLPLGANVLTF
TGCGCCAGCAGCCAAGATCGACTGCCCCTGGGGGCCAACGTCCTGACTTTC
>TRBV20-1|NA|NA|TRBJ2-7
CSALDYEQYF
TGCAGTGCGCTAGACTACGAGCAGTACTTC
>TRBV6-5|TRBD1|NA|TRBJ1-3
CASTAGGNGNTIYF
TGTGCCAGTACGGCAGGGGGCAATGGAAACACCATATATTTT
>TRBV6-5|NA|NA|TRBJ1-2
CASRQGAQRNYGYTF
TGTGCCAGCAGACAAGGGGCCCAGCGAAACTATGGCTACACCTTC
>TRBV19|NA|NA|TRBJ2-3
CASSIGGLETDTQYF
TGTGCCAGTAGTATAGGTGGGCTGGAGACAGATACGCAGTATTTT
>TRBV23-1|TRBD1|NA|TRBJ1-2
CASSHRDRGRPNYGYTF
TGCGCCAGCAGTCACCGGGACAGGGGACGTCCTAACTATGGCTACACCTTC
>TRBV2|TRBD1|few|TRBJ1-2
CASSKDRAYGYTF
TGTGCCAGCAGCAAAGACAGGGCCTATGGCTACACCTTC
>TRBV19|TRBD1|once|TRBJ1-2
CASSIGTGSYGYTF
TGTGCCAGTAGTATAGGGACAGGGAGTTATGGCTACACCTTC
>TRBV4-2|TRBD2|NA|TRBJ2-2
CAIAGQNTGELFF
TGTGCCATAGCGGGACAGAACACCGGGGAGCTGTTTTTT
>TRBV10-3|TRBD1|NA|TRBJ1-2
CATRGLYGYTF
TGTGCCACCAGGGGGCTGTATGGCTACACCTTC
>TRBV7-3|TRBD2|NA|TRBJ2-2
CASSGGTRGGELFF
TGTGCCAGCAGCGGCGGGACTAGGGGCGGGGAGCTGTTTTTT
>TRBV11-2|TRBD2|NA|TRBJ2-5
CASSLVPAGMGETQYF
TGTGCCAGCAGCTTAGTGCCAGCGGGGATGGGAGAGACCCAGTACTTC
>TRBV9|TRBD2|once|TRBJ2-5
CASSARLAQETQYF
TGTGCCAGCAGCGCGCGACTAGCCCAAGAGACCCAGTACTTC
>TRBV28|TRBD2|NA|TRBJ2-1
CASKTTSGSNEQFF
TGTGCCAGCAAAACGACTAGCGGGAGTAATGAGCAGTTCTTC
>TRBV9|TRBD2|NA|TRBJ2-7
CASSVQAGVFDEQYF
TGTGCCAGCAGCGTACAGGCGGGAGTGTTCGACGAGCAGTACTTC
>TRBV6-5|TRBD2|NA|TRBJ2-7
CASSYTGTSGMYEQYF
TGTGCCAGCAGTTACACCGGGACTAGCGGGATGTATGAGCAGTACTTC
>TRBV11-2|TRBD2|NA|TRBJ2-5
CASSFLFTAGGQETQYF
TGTGCCAGCAGCTTCCTCTTTACTGCGGGAGGTCAAGAGACCCAGTACTTC
>TRBV30|TRBD1|once|TRBJ2-2
CAWSVLTGAAGELFF
TGTGCCTGGAGTGTTTTGACAGGGGCCGCCGGGGAGCTGTTTTTT
>TRBV6-6|NA|once|TRBJ2-1
CASSYTFTGGNEQFF
TGTGCCAGCAGTTATACCTTTACTGGGGGTAATGAGCAGTTCTTC
>TRBV10-3|TRBD2|NA|TRBJ2-3
CAIGQREGGTQYF
TGTGCCATCGGACAGCGGGAGGGGGGCACGCAGTATTTT
>TRBV7-8|TRBD1|NA|TRBJ2-1
CASSSHRDRNNEQFF
TGTGCCAGCAGCTCCCACCGGGACAGGAACAATGAGCAGTTCTTC
>TRBV29-1|NA|NA|TRBJ1-5
CSSTSGGPNQPQHF
TGCAGCTCCACGAGCGGGGGCCCCAATCAGCCCCAGCATTTT
>TRBV19|NA|NA|TRBJ2-5
CASSTQGGETQYF
TGTGCCAGTAGTACGCAGGGTGGGGAGACCCAGTACTTC